This T cell receptor beta chain was found in a study of T cells in Graves' hyperthyroidism and ophthalmopathy. Thyroid ultrasound and orbital computed tomography, with clinical symptoms and serum thyroxine and TRAb, informed diagnoses. This clonotype has just a few counts. A read error may be the cause here, since a much bigger clone is one base away. From RNA transcripts, TCR beta CDR3 regions were amplified. The HTBI set primed first-round TCR CDR3 RT-PCR. TCRdb itself ran the multiplex PCR reads through MiXCR, one entry per CDR3 protein. Counted here are 450,000 to 700,000 distinct CDR3 sequences, 35% to 55% occurring once; the ten biggest clones make up roughly 19%. The CDR3 has 14 residues.

V is TRBV12-3 or TRBV12-4 and J is TRBJ2-7, with 7 nucleotides matching TRBD1. This receptor was identified in an adult woman with Graves' disease, either hyperthyroidism or ophthalmopathy (not recorded which). The sample was peripheral blood or thyroid tissue (not recorded which). The CDR3 coding sequence is TGTGCCAGCAGAGGAACCGTGACAGGGAACGAGCGGTACTTC. This encodes CASRGTVTGNERYF.